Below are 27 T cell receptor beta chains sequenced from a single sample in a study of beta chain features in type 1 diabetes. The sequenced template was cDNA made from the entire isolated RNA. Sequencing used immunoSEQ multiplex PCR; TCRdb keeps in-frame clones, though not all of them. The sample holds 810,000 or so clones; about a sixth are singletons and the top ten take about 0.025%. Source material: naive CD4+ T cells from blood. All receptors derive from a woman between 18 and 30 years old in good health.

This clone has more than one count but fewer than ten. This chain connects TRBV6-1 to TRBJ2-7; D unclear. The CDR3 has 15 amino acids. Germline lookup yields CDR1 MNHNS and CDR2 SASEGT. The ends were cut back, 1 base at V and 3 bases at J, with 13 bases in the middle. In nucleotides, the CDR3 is TGTGCCAGCAGTGAAGGGGCCGGCTGGGGCTACGAGCAGTACTTC. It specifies CASSEGAGWGYEQYF.

In DNA form, the CDR3 reads TGTGCCAGCAGCCACTCAGGGAGGGACAGTGCCTACAATGAGCAGTTCTTC. Translating gives CASSHSGRDSAYNEQFF. This sequence joins TRBV4-2 and TRBJ2-1; the D gene could be TRBD1 or TRBD2 (7 bases each). The germline V gene has CDR1 LGHNA and CDR2 YNFKEQ. V was cut by 3 bases and J by 2 bases, with 17 bases left in between. CDR3 length: 17 amino acids.

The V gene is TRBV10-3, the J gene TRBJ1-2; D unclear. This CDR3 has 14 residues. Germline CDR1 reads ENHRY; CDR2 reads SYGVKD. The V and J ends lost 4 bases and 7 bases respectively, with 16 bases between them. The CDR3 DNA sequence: TGTGCCATCAGTGGTGTTATCCGGGAATCTGGCTACACCTTC. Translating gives CAISGVIRESGYTF.

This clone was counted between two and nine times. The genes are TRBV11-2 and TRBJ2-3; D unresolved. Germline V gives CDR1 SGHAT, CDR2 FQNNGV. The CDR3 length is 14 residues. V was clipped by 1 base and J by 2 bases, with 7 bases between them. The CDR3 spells CASSLALNTDTQYF. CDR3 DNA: TGTGCCAGCAGCTTAGCACTGAACACAGATACGCAGTATTTT.

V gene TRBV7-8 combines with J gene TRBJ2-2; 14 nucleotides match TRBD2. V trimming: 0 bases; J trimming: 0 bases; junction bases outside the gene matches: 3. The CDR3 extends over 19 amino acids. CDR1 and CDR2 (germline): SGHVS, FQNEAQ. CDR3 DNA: TGTGCCAGCAGCTTAGCGAGACTAGCGGGAGGGCCGAACACCGGGGAGCTGTTTTTT. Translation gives CASSLARLAGGPNTGELFF.

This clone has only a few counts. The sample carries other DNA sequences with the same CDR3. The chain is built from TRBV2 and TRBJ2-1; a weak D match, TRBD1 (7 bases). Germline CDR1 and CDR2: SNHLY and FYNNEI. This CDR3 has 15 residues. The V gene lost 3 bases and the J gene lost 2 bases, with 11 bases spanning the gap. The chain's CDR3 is CASSEEGATYNEQFF. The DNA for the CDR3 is TGTGCCAGCAGTGAGGAGGGGGCGACCTACAATGAGCAGTTCTTC.

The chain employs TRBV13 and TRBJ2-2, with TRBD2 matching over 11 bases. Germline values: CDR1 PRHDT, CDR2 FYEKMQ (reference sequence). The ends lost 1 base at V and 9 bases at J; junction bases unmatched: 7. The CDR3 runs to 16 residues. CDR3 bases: TGTGCCAGCAGCTTAGTGGGACTAGCGGCCGGGCGGGAGCTGTTTTTT. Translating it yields CASSLVGLAAGRELFF.

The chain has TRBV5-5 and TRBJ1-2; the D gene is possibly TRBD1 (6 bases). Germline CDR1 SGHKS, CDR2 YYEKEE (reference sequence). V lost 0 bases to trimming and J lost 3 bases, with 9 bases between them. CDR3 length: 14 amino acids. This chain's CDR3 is CASSLVGQHYGYTF. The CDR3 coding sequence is TGTGCCAGCAGCTTGGTTGGACAGCACTATGGCTACACCTTC.

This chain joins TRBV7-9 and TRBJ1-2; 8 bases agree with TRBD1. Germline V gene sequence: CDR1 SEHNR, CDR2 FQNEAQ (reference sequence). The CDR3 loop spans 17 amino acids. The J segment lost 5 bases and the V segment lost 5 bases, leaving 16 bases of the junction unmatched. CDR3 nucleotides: TGTGCCAGCAGCGAGGACAGGGACCCGCCCTTGCCTTATGGCTACACCTTC. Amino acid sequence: CASSEDRDPPLPYGYTF. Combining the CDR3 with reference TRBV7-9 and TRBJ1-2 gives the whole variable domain DTGVSQNPRHKITKRGQNVTFRCDPISEHNRLYWYRQTLGQGPEFLTYFQNEAQLEKSRLLSDRFSAERPKGSFSTLEIQRTEQGDSAMYLCASSEDRDPPLPYGYTFGSGTRLTVV.

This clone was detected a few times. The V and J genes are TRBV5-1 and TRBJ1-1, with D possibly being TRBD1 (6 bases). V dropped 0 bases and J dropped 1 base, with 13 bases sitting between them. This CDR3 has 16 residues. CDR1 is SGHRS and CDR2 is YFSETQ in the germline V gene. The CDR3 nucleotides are TGCGCCAGCAGCTTGGGCCAGGGGAGGTGGAACACTGAAGCTTTCTTT. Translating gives CASSLGQGRWNTEAFF.

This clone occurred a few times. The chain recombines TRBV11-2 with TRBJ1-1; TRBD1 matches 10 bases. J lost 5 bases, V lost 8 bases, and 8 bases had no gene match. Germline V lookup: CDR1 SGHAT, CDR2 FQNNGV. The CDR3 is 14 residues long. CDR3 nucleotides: TGTGCCAGCGTCCCCGGGACAGGGGTTACTGAAGCTTTCTTT. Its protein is CASVPGTGVTEAFF.

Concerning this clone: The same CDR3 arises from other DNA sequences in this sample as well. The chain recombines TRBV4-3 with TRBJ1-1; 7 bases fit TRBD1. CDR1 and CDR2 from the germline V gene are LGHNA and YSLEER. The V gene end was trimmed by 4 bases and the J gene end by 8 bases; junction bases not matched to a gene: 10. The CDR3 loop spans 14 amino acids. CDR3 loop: CASSPDRVRPEAFF. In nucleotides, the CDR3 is TGCGCCAGCAGCCCCGACAGGGTCCGTCCCGAAGCTTTCTTT.

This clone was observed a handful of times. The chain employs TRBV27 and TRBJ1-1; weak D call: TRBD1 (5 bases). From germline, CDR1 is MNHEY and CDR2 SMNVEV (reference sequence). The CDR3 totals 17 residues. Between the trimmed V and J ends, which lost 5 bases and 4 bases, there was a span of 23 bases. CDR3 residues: CASSIIAGWGGGTEAFF. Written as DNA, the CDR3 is TGTGCCAGCAGTATTATCGCCGGTTGGGGGGGAGGCACTGAAGCTTTCTTT.

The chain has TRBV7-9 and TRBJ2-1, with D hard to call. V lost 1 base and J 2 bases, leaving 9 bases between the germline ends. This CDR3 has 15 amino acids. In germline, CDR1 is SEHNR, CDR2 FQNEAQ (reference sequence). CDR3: CASSLVLGPYNEQFF. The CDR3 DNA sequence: TGTGCCAGCAGCTTAGTTCTAGGACCCTACAATGAGCAGTTCTTC.

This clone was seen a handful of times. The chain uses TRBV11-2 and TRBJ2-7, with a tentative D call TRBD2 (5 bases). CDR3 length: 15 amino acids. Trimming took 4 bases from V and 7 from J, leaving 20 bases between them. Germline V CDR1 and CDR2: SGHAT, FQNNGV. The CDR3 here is CASSYSPLPGWEQYF. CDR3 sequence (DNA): TGTGCCAGCAGCTACAGCCCGTTACCGGGGTGGGAGCAGTACTTC.

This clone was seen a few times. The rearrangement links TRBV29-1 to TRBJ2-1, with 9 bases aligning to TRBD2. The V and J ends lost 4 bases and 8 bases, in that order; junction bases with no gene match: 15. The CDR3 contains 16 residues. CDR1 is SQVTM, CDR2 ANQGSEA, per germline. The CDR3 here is CSVAGLAGTAGDEQFF. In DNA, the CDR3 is TGCAGCGTTGCCGGGCTAGCGGGAACCGCGGGGGATGAGCAGTTCTTC.

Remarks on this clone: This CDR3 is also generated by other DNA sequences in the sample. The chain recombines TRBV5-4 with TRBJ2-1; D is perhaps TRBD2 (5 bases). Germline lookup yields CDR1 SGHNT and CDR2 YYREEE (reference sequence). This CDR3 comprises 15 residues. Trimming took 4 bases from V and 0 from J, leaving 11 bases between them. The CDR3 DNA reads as TGTGCCAGCAGCCCGAGTGGGAGCTCCTACAATGAGCAGTTCTTC. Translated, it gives CASSPSGSSYNEQFF.

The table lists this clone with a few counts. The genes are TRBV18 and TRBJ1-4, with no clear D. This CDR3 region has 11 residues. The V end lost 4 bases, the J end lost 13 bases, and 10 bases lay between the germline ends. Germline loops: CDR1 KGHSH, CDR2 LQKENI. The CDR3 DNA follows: TGTGCCAGCTCACGCGGCAGCTCACTGTTTTTT. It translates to CASSRGSSLFF.

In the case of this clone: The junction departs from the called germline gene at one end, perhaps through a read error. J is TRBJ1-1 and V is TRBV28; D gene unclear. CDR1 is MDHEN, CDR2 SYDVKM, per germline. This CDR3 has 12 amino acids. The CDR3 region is CASTFVNTKAFF. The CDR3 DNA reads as TGTGCCAGCACCTTTGTGAACACTAAAGCTTTCTTT.

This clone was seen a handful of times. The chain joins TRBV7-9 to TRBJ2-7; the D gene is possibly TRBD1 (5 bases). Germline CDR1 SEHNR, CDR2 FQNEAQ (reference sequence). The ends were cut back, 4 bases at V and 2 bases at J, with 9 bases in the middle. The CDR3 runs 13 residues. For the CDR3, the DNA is TGTGCCAGCAGCTCCCCAGGGCCCTACGAGCAGTACTTC. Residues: CASSSPGPYEQYF.

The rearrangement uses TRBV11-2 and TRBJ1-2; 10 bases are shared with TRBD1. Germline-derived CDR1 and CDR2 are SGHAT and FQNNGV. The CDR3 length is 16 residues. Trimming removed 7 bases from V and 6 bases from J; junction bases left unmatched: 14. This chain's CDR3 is CASTPLTGQGHNGYTF. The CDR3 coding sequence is TGTGCCAGCACCCCCCTAACGGGACAGGGGCACAATGGCTACACCTTC.

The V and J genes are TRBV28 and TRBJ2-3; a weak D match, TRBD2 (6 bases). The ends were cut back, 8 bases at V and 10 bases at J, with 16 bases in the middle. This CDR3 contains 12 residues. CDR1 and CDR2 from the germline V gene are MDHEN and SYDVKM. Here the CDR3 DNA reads TGTGCCAGCGTGCGGGGCCCAGACCCGCAGTATTTT. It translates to CASVRGPDPQYF.

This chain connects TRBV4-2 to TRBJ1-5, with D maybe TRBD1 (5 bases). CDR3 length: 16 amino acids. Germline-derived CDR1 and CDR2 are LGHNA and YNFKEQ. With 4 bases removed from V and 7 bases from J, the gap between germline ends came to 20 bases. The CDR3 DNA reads TGTGCCAGCAGCCCCACGGGACTCGGGGCGGGGCAGCCCCAGCATTTT. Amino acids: CASSPTGLGAGQPQHF.

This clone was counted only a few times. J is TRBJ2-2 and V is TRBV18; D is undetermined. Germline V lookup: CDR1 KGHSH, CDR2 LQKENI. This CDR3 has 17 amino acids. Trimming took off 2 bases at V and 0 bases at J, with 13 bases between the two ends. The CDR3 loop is CASSPSQRSPNTGELFF. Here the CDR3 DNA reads TGTGCCAGCTCACCAAGCCAGAGGAGCCCGAACACCGGGGAGCTGTTTTTT.

CDR3 sequence (DNA): TGCGCCAGCAGTGAGTCGCGGCGGAACACTGAAGCTTTCTTT. Protein: CASSESRRNTEAFF. The chain links TRBV10-2 to TRBJ1-1; D not certain. V was pared by 0 bases and J by 1 base, with 6 bases between. From germline, CDR1 is WSHSY and CDR2 SAAADI. This CDR3 contains 14 residues.

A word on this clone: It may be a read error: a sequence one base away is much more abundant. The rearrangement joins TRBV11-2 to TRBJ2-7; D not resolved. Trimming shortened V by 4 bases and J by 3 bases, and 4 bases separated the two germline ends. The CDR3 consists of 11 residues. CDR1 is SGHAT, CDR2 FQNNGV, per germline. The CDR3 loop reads CASSWGYEQYF. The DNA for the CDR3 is TGTGCCAGCAGCTGGGGCTACGAGCAGTACTTC.

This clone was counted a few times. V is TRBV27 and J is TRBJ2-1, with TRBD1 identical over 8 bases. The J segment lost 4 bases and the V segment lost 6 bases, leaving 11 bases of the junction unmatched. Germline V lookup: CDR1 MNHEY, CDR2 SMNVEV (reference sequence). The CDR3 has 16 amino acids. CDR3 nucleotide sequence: TGTGCCAGCAGCCCAGGACAGGGTATGAAATACAATGAGCAGTTCTTC. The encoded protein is CASSPGQGMKYNEQFF.